The 10 T cell receptor beta chains in this list originate from one sample, sequenced in a study of cytomegalovirus exposure and HLA in healthy donors. PCR primers comprised 60 Vbeta and 13 Jbeta primers. Sequencing was performed with immunoSEQ multiplex PCR; in TCRdb, only in-frame clones are kept and a portion is missing. The sample lists approximately 97,000 clones, about four fifths occurring once. Sequenced material: PBMCs. Receptors originate from a middle-aged man in good health and CMV-seropositive.

About this clone: This specimen includes other DNA sequences encoding the same CDR3. CDR3 nucleotides: TGTGCCAGCAGCGGCCATACTGAAGCTTTCTTT. Encoded protein: CASSGHTEAFF. V gene TRBV21-1 combines with J gene TRBJ1-1; the table names TRBD1, a call not compared with the DNA. TRBV21-1 is classified as a pseudogene. The CDR3 has 11 amino acids.

The gene calls are TRBV29-1 and TRBJ2-1; tentative D call: TRBD2 (6 bases). The V end was cut by 4 bases, the J end by 0 bases, with 13 bases between. The CDR3 runs to 15 residues. From germline, CDR1 is SQVTM and CDR2 ANQGSEA. The DNA for the CDR3 is TGCAGCGTTGGTTTTAGCGGAAGCTCCTACAATGAGCAGTTCTTC. Its protein product is CSVGFSGSSYNEQFF.

The chain combines TRBV10-2 with TRBJ2-7, with D possibly being TRBD2 (5 bases). The CDR3 sequence is 13 residues long. The ends were cut back, 3 bases at V and 0 bases at J, with 6 bases in the middle. CDR1 and CDR2 from the germline V gene are WSHSY and SAAADI. CDR3: CASSEEGSYEQYF. CDR3 bases: TGCGCCAGCAGTGAAGAGGGCTCCTACGAGCAGTACTTC.

This chain uses TRBV11-2 with TRBJ1-1, with D possibly matching TRBD1 (6 bases). CDR3 length: 13 residues. Germline lookup yields CDR1 SGHAT and CDR2 FQNNGV. V lost 2 bases to trimming and J lost 8 bases, with 12 bases between them. CDR3 nucleotide sequence: TGTGCCAGCAGCTTAAACAGGGTAGCCGAAGCTTTCTTT. This gives the protein CASSLNRVAEAFF.

As concerns this clone: One end of the junction varies from germline; a read error may be responsible. The chain employs TRBV7-9 and TRBJ1-1, with D possibly matching TRBD1 (6 bases). Germline V CDR1 and CDR2: SEHNR, FQNEAQ (reference sequence). CDR3 size: 11 residues. The chain's CDR3 is CSSSQQGGSFF. In DNA, the CDR3 is TGTTCCAGCAGCCAACAGGGTGGATCTTTCTTT.

The chain couples TRBV7-2 to TRBJ1-1; TRBD1 might be the D (5 bases). Germline CDR1 SGHTA, CDR2 FQGNSA. V was trimmed by 8 bases and J by 3 bases, leaving 16 bases between them. The length of the CDR3 is 14 residues. This CDR3 reads CASSRQPGHTEAFF. In nucleotides, the CDR3 is TGTGCCAGCTCGAGACAGCCTGGGCACACTGAAGCTTTCTTT.

The chain joins TRBV7-8 to TRBJ1-1; D gene uncertain. The V gene lost 1 base and the J gene lost 2 bases, with 8 bases spanning the gap. Germline V gene sequence: CDR1 SGHVS, CDR2 FQNEAQ. The CDR3 is 14 residues long. DNA of the CDR3: TGTGCCAGCAGCTTAGTCGGTATCAACACTGAAGCTTTCTTT. Translating gives CASSLVGINTEAFF.

The chain combines TRBV7-6 with TRBJ2-1, with D possibly being TRBD1 (5 bases). V lost 4 bases and J lost 0, with 13 bases in between. The CDR3 totals 16 residues. CDR1 is SGHVS and CDR2 is FNYEAQ in the germline V gene. The DNA for the CDR3 is TGTGCCAGCAGCTCCCTCCTCAGGGACTCCTACAATGAGCAGTTCTTC. Translated: CASSSLLRDSYNEQFF.

This clone was picked up a small number of times. V gene TRBV11-2 combines with J gene TRBJ1-1, with a tentative D call TRBD1 (5 bases). Per germline, CDR1 SGHAT and CDR2 FQNNGV. V was pared by 3 bases and J by 1 base, with 9 bases between. This CDR3 has 14 residues. The CDR3 DNA follows: TGTGCCAGCAGCTTCCAGGGATGGAACACTGAAGCTTTCTTT. Translating it yields CASSFQGWNTEAFF.

The chain employs TRBV10-3 and TRBJ2-5; 7 nucleotides line up with TRBD2. Germline loops: CDR1 ENHRY, CDR2 SYGVKD. The CDR3 sequence is 13 residues long. V shed 3 bases and J 4 bases; nucleotides not matched to a gene: 2. The CDR3 is CAISDGGRETQYF. CDR3 in DNA: TGTGCCATCAGTGACGGCGGGAGAGAGACCCAGTACTTC.